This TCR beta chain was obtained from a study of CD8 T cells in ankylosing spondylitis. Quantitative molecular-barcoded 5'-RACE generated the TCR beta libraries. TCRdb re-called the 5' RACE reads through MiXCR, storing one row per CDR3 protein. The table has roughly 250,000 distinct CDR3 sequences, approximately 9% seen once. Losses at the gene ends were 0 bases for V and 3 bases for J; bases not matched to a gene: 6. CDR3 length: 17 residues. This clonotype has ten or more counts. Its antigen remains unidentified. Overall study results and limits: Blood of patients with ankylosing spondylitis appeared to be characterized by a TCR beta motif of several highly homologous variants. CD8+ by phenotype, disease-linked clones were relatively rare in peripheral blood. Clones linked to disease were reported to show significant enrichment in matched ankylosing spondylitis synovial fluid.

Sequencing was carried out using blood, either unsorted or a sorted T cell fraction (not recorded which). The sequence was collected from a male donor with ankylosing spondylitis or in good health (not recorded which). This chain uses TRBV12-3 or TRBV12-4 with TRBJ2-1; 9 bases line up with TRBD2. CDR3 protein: CASSLARPSGNYNEQFF. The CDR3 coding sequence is TGTGCCAGCAGTTTAGCGAGGCCTAGCGGGAACTACAATGAGCAGTTCTTC.